The rows below give T cell receptor beta chains drawn from one sample of a study of blood T cell repertoires in COVID-19. The assay was immunoSEQ multiplex PCR, and TCRdb's table has in-frame clones only and misses some. The sample consists of about 49,000 clones, 70% to 90% of them appearing once. Sequencing used peripheral blood. The origin of the receptors is a man aged 40-49 years with active COVID-19. Each CDR3 is given with its conserved first and last residue. A D gene is named only where the DNA matches it firmly.

D	V	CDR3
TRBD2	TRBV4-1	CASSQETSGRSADTQYF
.	TRBV7-9	CASSALEATEAFF
TRBD2	TRBV5-4	CASSSGLAGNEQFF
.	TRBV5-4	CASSFTAGGNTIYF
TRBD2	TRBV5-1	CASSGLAGATPYNEQFF
TRBD1	TRBV19	CASGTGGLNTEAFF
.	TRBV27	CASKHSEATNEKLFF
.	TRBV19	CASYSAVINEQFF
TRBD1	TRBV11-2	CASRHWTGDYTEAFF
.	TRBV2	CASSDWGGPQHF
TRBD1	TRBV27	CASSCLGTGRNTEAFF
TRBD2	TRBV27	CASSFAGGSYEQYF
TRBD2	TRBV9	CASSVAGPAGANNEQFF
.	TRBV27	CASSFRGGYYEQYF
.	TRBV7-8	CASSLFGRASGANVLTF
.	TRBV7-8	CASSLAGGADKWYEQYF
.	TRBV28	CASSSQTVWNTEAFF
TRBD1	TRBV6-5	CASNPGQGWHEQYF
TRBD1	TRBV27	CASSWGQGDQPQHF
TRBD2	TRBV3-1/TRBV3-2	CASNLGASGGYNEQFF
.	TRBV5-1	CASSLDGFMNTEAFF
TRBD1	TRBV10-3	CAIRRTGGDYGYTF
.	TRBV9	CASSSLPGSTEPDTQYF
TRBD2	TRBV3-1/TRBV3-2	CASSQATSGGTDTQYF
TRBD1	TRBV5-6	CASSYGTGTNQPQHF
TRBD1	TRBV18	CASSPSWDRGTYEQYF
TRBD2	TRBV7-3	CASSPKRERYNEQFF
TRBD1	TRBV2	CASPKYQDRAGYGYTF
.	TRBV29-1	CSVEPTAANYGYTF
TRBD1	TRBV7-3	CASSLEGAENTEAFF
.	TRBV5-1	CASSYLSTGMNTEAFF
TRBD1	TRBV30	CAWSRETGVAEAFF
.	TRBV5-1	CASSLRDFHTDTQYF
.	TRBV7-6	CASSPIASNEKLFF
TRBD1	TRBV18	CASSPFGTGPSGNTIYF
.	TRBV7-2	CASSFWAGETQYF
.	TRBV18	CASSPGEWATEAFF
TRBD1	TRBV30	CAWSLYMDRGDEQYF
TRBD1	TRBV2	CASSEERIRDRGFEQYF
TRBD2	TRBV18	CASSTSGIYNEQFF